These T cell receptor beta chains were read from a single sample in a study of T cells in Graves' hyperthyroidism and ophthalmopathy. TCRdb ran MiXCR on the multiplex PCR reads and lists one entry per CDR3 protein. The top ten hold roughly 18% of the sample, which has 500,000 to 600,000 distinct CDR3 sequences, roughly a sixth seen once. The specimen sequenced was blood. The receptors here all came from a woman between 18 and 30 years old with Graves' hyperthyroidism. Each CDR3 is given with its conserved first and last residue. The D gene is left open where the match is weak. Not every row has a clone size; where given, it reads once, few, many or a size class.

>NA|TRBV19|TRBJ2-3|TRBD2
CAASGGPQTSTDTQYF
TGTGCCGCCTCGGGGGGGCCGCAGACTAGCACAGATACGCAGTATTTT
>many|TRBV7-6|TRBJ2-3|NA
CASSLRGTTDTQYF
TGTGCCAGCAGCTTAAGGGGGACCACAGATACGCAGTATTTT
>NA|TRBV29-1|TRBJ2-1|TRBD2
CSVEGTSGRYNEQFF
TGCAGCGTTGAAGGGACTAGCGGGAGATACAATGAGCAGTTCTTC
>many|TRBV12-3/TRBV12-4|TRBJ2-5|NA
CASSLDGWETQYF
TGTGCCAGCAGTTTGGATGGGTGGGAGACCCAGTACTTC
>many|TRBV7-9|TRBJ2-5|NA
CASSPRSGGETQYF
TGTGCCAGCAGCCCCCGGTCGGGTGGTGAGACCCAGTACTTC
>NA|TRBV7-8|TRBJ2-7|TRBD1
CATSDRGSKSSYEQYF
TGTGCCACCTCGGACAGGGGATCAAAAAGCTCCTACGAGCAGTACTTC
>many|TRBV10-3|TRBJ2-3|TRBD1
CAISESRSGTELTDTQYF
TGTGCCATCAGTGAGTCACGATCGGGGACAGAGCTCACAGATACGCAGTATTTT
>NA|TRBV5-4|TRBJ2-2|NA
CASSLGGVANTGELFF
TGTGCCAGCAGCTTGGGAGGGGTCGCGAACACCGGGGAGCTGTTTTTT
>NA|TRBV5-1|TRBJ2-1|NA
CASSLRSQLGSSYNEQFF
TGCGCCAGCAGCTTGAGGTCGCAGTTGGGGAGCTCCTACAATGAGCAGTTCTTC
>many|TRBV7-9|TRBJ1-2|NA
CASSFQRRDYTF
TGTGCCAGCAGCTTCCAGAGGCGTGACTACACCTTC
>NA|TRBV5-1|TRBJ2-1|TRBD2
CASSLVKTSGSYNEQFF
TGCGCCAGCAGCTTGGTTAAGACTAGCGGGTCCTACAATGAGCAGTTCTTC
>few|TRBV7-7|TRBJ2-5|TRBD2
CASSLGAGLKTQYF
TGTGCTAGCAGCTTAGGAGCGGGGCTGAAGACCCAGTACTTC
>NA|TRBV6-2/TRBV6-3|TRBJ2-1|NA
CACSLSYNEQFF
TGTGCCTGCAGCCTATCCTACAATGAGCAGTTCTTC
>few|TRBV5-1|TRBJ2-7|NA
CASSLQGNYEQYF
TGCGCCAGCAGCTTGCAGGGTAACTACGAGCAGTACTTC
>many|TRBV20-1|TRBJ2-7|TRBD1
CSASSLSTGTNEQYF
TGCAGTGCTAGTAGTTTATCGACAGGGACCAACGAGCAGTACTTC
>few|TRBV6-5|TRBJ2-7|NA
CASSYRDYSYEQYF
TGTGCCAGCAGTTACCGTGACTACTCCTACGAGCAGTACTTC
>many|TRBV7-8|TRBJ2-1|TRBD2
CASSLAVAGGLNEQFF
TGTGCCAGCAGCTTAGCGGTAGCGGGGGGGCTTAATGAGCAGTTCTTC
>NA|TRBV6-5|TRBJ2-6|TRBD1
CASSYRQGAGANVLTF
TGTGCCAGCAGTTACCGACAGGGTGCCGGGGCCAACGTCCTGACTTTC
>few|TRBV12-3/TRBV12-4|TRBJ2-1|NA
CASSFSGKSYNEQFF
TGTGCCAGCAGTTTCAGTGGGAAGTCCTACAATGAGCAGTTCTTC
>few|TRBV5-1|TRBJ2-1|TRBD2
CASSATSGVNNEQFF
TGCGCCAGCAGCGCGACTAGCGGGGTCAACAATGAGCAGTTCTTC
>many|TRBV7-2|TRBJ2-1|NA
CASSLLAWDDEQFF
TGTGCCAGCAGCTTGCTAGCCTGGGATGATGAGCAGTTCTTC
>few|TRBV20-1|TRBJ2-1|TRBD2
CSGGLAGAHNEQFF
TGCAGTGGGGGACTAGCGGGGGCGCACAATGAGCAGTTCTTC
>many|TRBV6-1|TRBJ1-6|NA
CASSEAQGRTPLHF
TGTGCCAGCAGTGAAGCGCAGGGGAGGACACCCCTCCACTTT
>many|TRBV3-1|TRBJ1-1|NA
CASSEVGTEAFF
TGTGCCAGCAGCGAGGTAGGCACTGAAGCTTTCTTT
>many|TRBV2|TRBJ1-2|NA
CASSVSGYYGYTF
TGTGCCAGCAGTGTGTCAGGGTACTATGGCTACACCTTC
>many|TRBV11-2|TRBJ1-2|TRBD1
CASRQDRVNYGYTF
TGTGCCAGCAGACAGGACAGGGTAAACTATGGCTACACCTTC
>NA|TRBV4-3|TRBJ1-4|NA
CASSPGGMGEKLFF
TGCGCCAGCAGCCCAGGCGGGATGGGGGAAAAACTGTTTTTT
>few|TRBV28|TRBJ2-1|TRBD2
CASSPASGGAHEQLF
TGTGCCAGCAGCCCAGCTAGCGGGGGGGCCCATGAGCAGCTCTTC
>few|TRBV7-2|TRBJ2-7|TRBD2
CASSLTSGRAAARVYEQYF
TGTGCCAGCAGCTTAACTAGCGGGAGGGCCGCGGCTAGGGTCTACGAGCAGTACTTC
>many|TRBV24-1|TRBJ2-3|TRBD1
CATSDFGIRGSTDTQYF
TGTGCCACCAGTGATTTTGGGATCAGGGGGAGCACAGATACGCAGTATTTT
>many|TRBV20-1|TRBJ1-2|TRBD1
CSARTPDRGPNYGYTF
TGCAGTGCTAGAACCCCGGACAGGGGGCCTAACTATGGCTACACCTTC
>once|TRBV15|TRBJ1-4|NA
CATSSHRVITTNEKLFF
TGTGCCACCAGCAGTCACAGGGTCATAACGACTAATGAAAAACTGTTTTTT
>NA|TRBV12-3/TRBV12-4|TRBJ1-2|TRBD1
CASSRQGAGGYTF
TGTGCCAGCAGCCGACAGGGGGCAGGTGGCTACACCTTC
>NA|TRBV10-3|TRBJ2-3|TRBD2
CAISGGLAESTDTQYF
TGTGCCATCAGTGGGGGACTAGCGGAGAGCACAGATACGCAGTATTTT
>NA|TRBV27|TRBJ2-1|NA
CASSLTRVDSSYNEQFF
TGTGCCAGCAGTTTAACTCGGGTGGACAGCTCCTACAATGAGCAGTTCTTC
>NA|TRBV6-5|TRBJ2-6|TRBD1
CASSSGTGGFGANVLTF
TGTGCCAGCAGTTCCGGGACAGGGGGCTTTGGGGCCAACGTCCTGACTTTC
>NA|TRBV7-9|TRBJ1-2|NA
CAIFTGNGGYTF
TGTGCTATCTTTACAGGGAACGGTGGCTACACCTTC
>few|TRBV28|TRBJ2-7|NA
CASSLTGRGGAEQYF
TGTGCCAGCAGTTTAACGGGGCGCGGGGGCGCCGAGCAGTACTTC
>few|TRBV29-1|TRBJ2-1|NA
CSVEDGEAPFF
TGCAGCGTTGAAGACGGAGAGGCTCCGTTCTTC
>many|TRBV7-2|TRBJ2-7|TRBD2
CASSLAGGYLHEQYF
TGTGCCAGCAGTCTAGCGGGAGGGTACCTCCACGAGCAGTACTTC
>few|TRBV30|TRBJ2-3|NA
CAWSVAAGTDTQYF
TGTGCCTGGAGTGTAGCTGCCGGCACAGATACGCAGTATTTT
>few|TRBV30|TRBJ1-4|NA
CAWSREVEKLFF
TGTGCCTGGAGTAGGGAGGTCGAAAAACTGTTTTTT
>few|TRBV3-1|TRBJ1-4|NA
CASSQVQREKLFF
TGTGCCAGCAGCCAAGTGCAGAGGGAAAAACTGTTTTTT
>many|TRBV27|TRBJ2-1|NA
CASSPREAKYNEQFF
TGTGCCAGCAGTCCACGTGAGGCCAAGTACAATGAGCAGTTCTTC
>many|TRBV5-1|TRBJ2-5|TRBD2
CASSSLAEETQYF
TGCGCCAGCAGCTCACTAGCGGAAGAGACCCAGTACTTC
>many|TRBV2|TRBJ2-7|NA
CASSAGSSYEQYF
TGTGCCAGCAGTGCGGGGAGCTCCTACGAGCAGTACTTC
>NA|TRBV20-1|TRBJ2-7|NA
CSARGRLTLSYEQYF
TGCAGTGCTAGAGGACGACTAACCCTCTCCTACGAGCAGTACTTC
>many|TRBV28|TRBJ2-7|NA
CASSLGSPTYEQYF
TGTGCCAGCAGTTTGGGGTCCCCAACCTACGAGCAGTACTTC
>NA|TRBV7-2|TRBJ2-7|NA
CASSLVLKTGFSYEQYF
TGTGCCAGCAGCTTAGTGCTGAAAACAGGCTTTTCCTACGAGCAGTACTTC
>many|TRBV5-1|TRBJ2-3|TRBD2
CASSLDPGTSGPRASTDTQYF
TGCGCCAGCAGCTTGGATCCGGGGACTAGCGGACCCCGTGCTAGCACAGATACGCAGTATTTT
>NA|TRBV20-1|TRBJ2-7|TRBD2
CSARGLLAFGAYEQYF
TGCAGTGCTAGGGGATTACTAGCGTTTGGGGCATACGAGCAGTACTTC
>NA|TRBV6-1|TRBJ2-3|TRBD2
CASSELASGRTDTQYF
TGTGCCAGCAGTGAATTGGCTAGCGGGAGAACAGATACGCAGTATTTT
>many|TRBV2|TRBJ2-2|TRBD2
CASRRLAGVTGELFF
TGTGCCAGCAGACGACTAGCGGGAGTCACCGGGGAGCTGTTTTTT